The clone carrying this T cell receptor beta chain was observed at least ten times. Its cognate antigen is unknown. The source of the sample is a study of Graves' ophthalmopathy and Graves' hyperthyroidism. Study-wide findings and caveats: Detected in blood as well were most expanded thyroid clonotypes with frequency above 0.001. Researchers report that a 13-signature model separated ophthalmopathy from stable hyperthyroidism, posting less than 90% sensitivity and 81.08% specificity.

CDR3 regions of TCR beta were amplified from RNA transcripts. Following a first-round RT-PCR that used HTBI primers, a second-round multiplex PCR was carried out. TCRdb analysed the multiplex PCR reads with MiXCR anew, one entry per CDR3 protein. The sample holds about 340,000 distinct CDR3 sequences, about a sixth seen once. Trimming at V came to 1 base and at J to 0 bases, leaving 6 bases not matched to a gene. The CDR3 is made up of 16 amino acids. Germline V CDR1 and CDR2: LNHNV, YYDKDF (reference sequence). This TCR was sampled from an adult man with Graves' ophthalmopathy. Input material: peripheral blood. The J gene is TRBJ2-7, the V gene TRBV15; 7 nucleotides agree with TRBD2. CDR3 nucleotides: TGTGCCACCAGCAGAGTGAGCGGGACCAGCTCCTACGAGCAGTACTTC. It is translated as CATSRVSGTSSYEQYF.